The present T cell receptor (beta chain) was sequenced within a study of T cells expressing NK-cell markers (TCRdb year 2020). For context, the study as a whole: In sorted CD3+CD56+NKG2C+, CD3+CD56+NKG2C- and CD3+CD56-NKG2C+ T-cell subsets from about eight donors, TCR beta-chain repertoires were profiled. Of the eight sequenced donors, seven were found to be HCMV-seropositive and one was found to be HCMV-seronegative. All eight donors whose samples were sequenced were randomly selected healthy volunteers, three of them men and five women. The libraries were sequenced on Illumina HiSeq 2000/2500, MiSeq or NextSeq, producing 2 x 150 bp reads.

In regard to this clonotype: No cognate antigen has been identified for it.

HCMV serostatus was determined by detecting HCMV-specific IgG in serum with a commercial ELISA kit. Ficoll density gradient centrifugation was used to isolate peripheral blood mononuclear cells from blood. According to the germline V gene (reference sequence), CDR1 reads DFQATT and CDR2 reads SNEGSKA. From its cysteine to its phenylalanine, the CDR3 spans 13 amino acids. Nucleotide data are not available. The sample was run on an Illumina HiSeq 2000. 5'RACE template switching, by which a universal primer site and unique molecular identifiers were added, was used to make TCR beta cDNA libraries. cDNA synthesis was primed from the TCR beta constant segment, followed by two successive PCR amplification steps. For the original study's pipeline: MIGEC was used to demultiplex reads and group the reads by UMI, and MiTCR was used to assemble and quantify clonotypes. To remove erroneous sequences, TCR cDNA sequences were retained only when supported by two or more reads. Downstream repertoire analysis used the tcR package, and clonotypes were matched across fractions by CDR3 nucleotide sequence plus V segment. VDJmatch was used to annotate antigen specificity against VDJdb, with one amino acid substitution allowed in CDR3. TCRdb reprocessed the sequencing reads and holds a single record per CDR3 protein sequence, with no DNA. In this record, the V and J calls reflect TCRdb's handling and not the investigators' own analysis. The table of this sample itemizes some 440,000 distinct CDR3 sequences. Of the sample, about 1.5% is held by the ten largest clones.

Broader findings and caveats from the paper: In a handful of donors, the dominant CD3+CD56+NKG2C+ clonotypes were among the top 10 CD8+ clonotypes and accounted for about 1.0-8% of CD8+ T cells. Those dominant clonotypes were again the most abundant among CD3+CD56-NKG2C+ cells in several donors, at roughly 25-60.1%. It remained unclear whether the expanded NKG2C-expressing T cell clones were specific for HCMV antigens.

The sequenced sample consisted of blood T cells: a sorted CD56 or NKG2C T cell subset, CD4+ or CD8+ T cells, or bulk PBMC T cells (not recorded which). The sequence derives from a woman between 50 and 59 years old in good health. Donor details come from another sample of the same person, matched by shared clones. This receptor chain uses TRBV20-1 and TRBJ2-1; absent DNA, TCRdb's TRBD2 call cannot be checked. The CDR3 is CSAISGSSNEQFF.